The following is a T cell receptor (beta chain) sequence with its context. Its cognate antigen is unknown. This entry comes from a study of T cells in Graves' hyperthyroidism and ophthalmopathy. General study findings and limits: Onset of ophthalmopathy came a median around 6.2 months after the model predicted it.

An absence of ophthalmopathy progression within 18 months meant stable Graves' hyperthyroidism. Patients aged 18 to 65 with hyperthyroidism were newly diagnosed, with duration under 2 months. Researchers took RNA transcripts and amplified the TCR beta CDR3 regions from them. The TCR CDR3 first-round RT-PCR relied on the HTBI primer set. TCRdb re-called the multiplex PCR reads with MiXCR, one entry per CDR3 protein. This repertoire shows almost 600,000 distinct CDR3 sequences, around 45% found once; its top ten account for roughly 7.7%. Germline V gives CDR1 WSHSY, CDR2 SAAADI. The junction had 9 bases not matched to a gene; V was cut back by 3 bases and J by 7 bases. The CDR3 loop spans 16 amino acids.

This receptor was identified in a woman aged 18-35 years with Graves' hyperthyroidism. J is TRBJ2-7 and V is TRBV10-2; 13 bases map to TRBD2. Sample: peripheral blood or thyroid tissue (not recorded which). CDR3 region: CASSELAGGLYNEQYF. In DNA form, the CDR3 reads TGCGCCAGCAGTGAACTAGCGGGAGGGCTATACAATGAGCAGTACTTC.